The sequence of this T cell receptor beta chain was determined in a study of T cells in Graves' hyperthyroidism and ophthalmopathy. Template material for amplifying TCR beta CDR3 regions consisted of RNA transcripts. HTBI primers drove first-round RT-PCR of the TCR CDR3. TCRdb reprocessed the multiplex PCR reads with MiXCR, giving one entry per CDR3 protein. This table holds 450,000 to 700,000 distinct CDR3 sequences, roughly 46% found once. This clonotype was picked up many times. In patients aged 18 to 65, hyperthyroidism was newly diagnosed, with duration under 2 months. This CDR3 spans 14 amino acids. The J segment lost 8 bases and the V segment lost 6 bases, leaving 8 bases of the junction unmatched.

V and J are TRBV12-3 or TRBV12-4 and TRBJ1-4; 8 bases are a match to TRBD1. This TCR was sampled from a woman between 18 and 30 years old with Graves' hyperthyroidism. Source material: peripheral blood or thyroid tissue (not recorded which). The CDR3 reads CASRPQGAFEKLFF. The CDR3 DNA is TGTGCCAGCAGACCCCAGGGGGCGTTCGAAAAACTGTTTTTT.